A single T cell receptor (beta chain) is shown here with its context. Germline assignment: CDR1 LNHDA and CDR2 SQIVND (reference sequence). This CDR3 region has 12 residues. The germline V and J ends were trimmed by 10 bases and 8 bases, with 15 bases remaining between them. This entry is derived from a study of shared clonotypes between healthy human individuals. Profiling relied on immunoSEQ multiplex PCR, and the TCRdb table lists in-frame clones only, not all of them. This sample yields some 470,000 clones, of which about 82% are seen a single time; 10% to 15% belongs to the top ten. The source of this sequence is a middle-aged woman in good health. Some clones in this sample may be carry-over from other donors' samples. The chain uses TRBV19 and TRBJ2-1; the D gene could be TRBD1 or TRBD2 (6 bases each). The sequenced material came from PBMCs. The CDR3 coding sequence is TGTGCCAACGAGACTAGACAGGATGAGCAGTTCTTC. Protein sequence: CANETRQDEQFF.